This T cell receptor (beta chain) appears in the sequencing data of a study of cytotoxic CD8 clonotypes in ibrutinib-treated CLL. In the study overall: The patients comprised approximately ten relapsed/refractory and 15 treatment-naive cases, approximately 17 IGHV unmutated. By median roughly 68 months, roughly twelve had progressed and about 14 stayed remitted; responses had been 2 complete and 24 partial. Findings and caveats of the study: Investigators sampled sustained-remission and progressing patients at differing times.

On this clone itself: Its antigen remains unknown.

The V end was cut by 2 bases, the J end by 5 bases, with 11 bases between. Germline V gene lookup returns CDR1 SGHRS and CDR2 YFSETQ. This CDR3 has 15 amino acids. TCRdb's copy holds only in-frame clones and misses some; the assay was immunoSEQ multiplex PCR. The sample has some 200,000 clones; about four fifths are singletons. The sample consisted of PBMCs, taken after 12 months of ibrutinib treatment. The TCR originated in a human donor with chronic lymphocytic leukemia. The chain has TRBV5-1 and TRBJ1-6, with TRBD1 as a possible D gene (5 bases). The DNA for the CDR3 is TGCGCCAGCAGCTTTTCGGGACCGGATAATTCACCCCTCCACTTT. Its protein is CASSFSGPDNSPLHF.